Listed below are T cell receptor beta chains from one sample, sequenced in a study of control samples from healthy donors and cancer patients. Clones were read by immunoSEQ multiplex PCR, and TCRdb kept only the in-frame ones, dropping some. The sample lists about 110,000 clones, about 80% seen once, with roughly 6.5% in the top ten. Input material: blood. The receptors here all came from a man aged 18 to 29 in good health. CDR3s include the opening cysteine and the closing phenylalanine or tryptophan. The D gene is left open where the match is weak. Rows give clone size only sometimes, using once, few, many, or a class for an expanded clone.

v_call,j_call,clone_size,d_call,cdr3_aa,cdr3_nt
TRBV10-2,TRBJ1-1,NA,NA,CASRGSSLNTEAFF,TGCGCCAGCCGCGGCTCCTCCTTGAACACTGAAGCTTTCTTT
TRBV5-1,TRBJ1-2,NA,NA,CASGTDSRDGYTF,TGCGCCAGCGGGACGGACTCGCGGGACGGCTACACCTTC
TRBV28,TRBJ2-7,NA,TRBD2,CASSLSLAGASSYEQYF,TGTGCCAGCAGTTTATCACTAGCGGGGGCCTCCTCCTACGAGCAGTACTTC
TRBV21-1,TRBJ1-2,NA,NA,CASSNTRRGDGYTF,TGTGCCAGCAGCAATACCAGACGGGGGGATGGCTACACCTTC
TRBV9,TRBJ1-2,NA,NA,CASSGPYGYTF,TGTGCCAGCAGCGGCCCCTATGGCTACACCTTC
TRBV29-1,TRBJ1-4,NA,TRBD1,CSVPDRGSGEKLFF,TGCAGCGTGCCAGACAGGGGGAGTGGTGAAAAACTGTTTTTT
TRBV7-2,TRBJ2-1,once,NA,CASSPLAGANEQFF,TGTGCCAGCAGCCCCTTGGCCGGGGCCAATGAGCAGTTCTTC
TRBV2,TRBJ2-1,few,TRBD1,CASMKSTGLIHNEQFF,TGTGCCAGCATGAAATCGACAGGGCTTATTCACAATGAGCAGTTCTTC
TRBV6-1,TRBJ1-4,once,NA,CASRPGPNEKLFF,TGTGCCAGCAGACCGGGGCCAAATGAAAAACTGTTTTTT
TRBV6-5,TRBJ2-7,NA,NA,CASSYSWTAYEQYF,TGTGCCAGCAGTTACTCGTGGACAGCCTACGAGCAGTACTTC
TRBV20-1,TRBJ1-2,NA,NA,CSARVGGYTF,TGCAGTGCTAGAGTGGGAGGCTACACCTTC
TRBV28,TRBJ1-2,NA,NA,CASSSPPGYTF,TGTGCCAGCAGTTCCCCCCCGGGCTACACCTTC
TRBV3-1/TRBV3-2,TRBJ2-3,NA,NA,CASSQDPPGANTDTQYF,TGTGCCAGCAGCCAAGATCCCCCGGGGGCGAACACAGATACGCAGTATTTT
TRBV7-2,TRBJ2-2,NA,NA,CASSLASGYDYTGELFF,TGTGCCAGCAGCTTAGCCTCGGGCTACGATTACACCGGGGAGCTGTTTTTT
TRBV28,TRBJ1-2,NA,NA,CASSFVGAVYGYTF,TGTGCCAGCAGTTTTGTGGGGGCCGTCTATGGCTACACCTTC
TRBV6-1,TRBJ1-5,NA,TRBD1,CASSVLLGQGGSNQPQHF,TGTGCCAGCAGTGTCCTCCTTGGACAGGGGGGCAGCAATCAGCCCCAGCATTTT
TRBV7-2,TRBJ1-2,NA,NA,CASSFQQGVLYGYTF,TGTGCCAGCAGCTTCCAACAGGGCGTACTCTATGGCTACACCTTC
TRBV11-2,TRBJ1-1,NA,NA,CASSLGRWDAAPEAFF,TGTGCCAGCAGCTTAGGAAGGTGGGACGCTGCTCCTGAAGCTTTCTTT
TRBV19,TRBJ1-2,NA,NA,CASSRVGYTF,TGTGCCAGTAGTAGAGTTGGCTACACCTTC
TRBV11-2,TRBJ2-1,NA,TRBD1,CASSTNRDRVEEQFF,TGTGCCAGCTCCACGAACCGGGACAGGGTCGAAGAGCAGTTCTTC
TRBV7-2,TRBJ1-2,NA,NA,CASSPGRGNYGYTF,TGTGCCAGCAGCCCAGGACGGGGTAACTATGGCTACACCTTC
TRBV4-2,TRBJ1-2,NA,NA,CASSQGLSPSNYGYTF,TGTGCCAGCAGCCAAGGACTCAGTCCTTCTAACTATGGCTACACCTTC
TRBV6-5,TRBJ1-2,NA,NA,CASSLTANYGYTF,TGTGCCAGCAGTTTAACAGCTAACTATGGCTACACCTTC
TRBV18,TRBJ1-1,NA,NA,CASSPTGLVDTEAFF,TGTGCCAGCTCACCAACGGGGTTAGTTGATACTGAAGCTTTCTTT
TRBV18,TRBJ1-1,NA,NA,CASSPEDMNTEAFF,TGTGCCAGCTCACCAGAGGATATGAACACTGAAGCTTTCTTT
TRBV27,TRBJ2-7,once,NA,CASSLGRIYEQYF,TGTGCCAGCAGTTTAGGGAGAATCTACGAGCAGTACTTC
TRBV4-3,TRBJ1-2,NA,NA,CASSQGPAGAGYTF,TGCGCCAGCAGCCAAGGCCCGGCAGGGGCTGGCTACACCTTC
TRBV7-9,TRBJ1-1,few,NA,CASSLTGNTEAFF,TGTGCCAGCAGCTTGACAGGAAACACTGAAGCTTTCTTT
TRBV24-1,TRBJ2-3,few,TRBD1,CATSDDRGTDTQYF,TGTGCCACCAGTGACGACAGGGGAACAGATACGCAGTATTTT
TRBV5-1,TRBJ1-4,NA,NA,CASSLEGYNEKLFF,TGCGCCAGCAGCTTGGAAGGTTATAATGAAAAACTGTTTTTT
TRBV30,TRBJ1-4,once,NA,CAWNRERREKLFF,TGTGCCTGGAACAGGGAGAGGCGTGAAAAACTGTTTTTT
TRBV28,TRBJ1-2,NA,TRBD1,CASSSHISTGSYGYTF,TGTGCCAGCAGTTCCCACATCTCGACAGGGTCCTATGGCTACACCTTC
TRBV27,TRBJ2-7,NA,TRBD1,CASSLNRGSEQYF,TGTGCCAGCAGTTTAAACAGGGGCAGCGAGCAGTACTTC
TRBV14,TRBJ2-5,NA,NA,CASSPLRRGRQETQYF,TGTGCCAGCAGCCCCCTTCGGAGGGGGCGCCAAGAGACCCAGTACTTC
TRBV19,TRBJ2-7,NA,NA,CASSYSGAPHEQYF,TGTGCCAGTAGCTACTCAGGGGCCCCTCACGAGCAGTACTTC
TRBV25-1,TRBJ2-1,once,NA,CASSESRYGEQFF,TGTGCCAGCAGTGAATCCCGGTATGGTGAGCAGTTCTTC
TRBV3-1/TRBV3-2,TRBJ1-1,NA,NA,CASSPRGLMNTEAFF,TGTGCCAGCAGCCCCCGAGGGCTGATGAACACTGAAGCTTTCTTT
TRBV7-8,TRBJ1-5,NA,NA,CASSPPDGVNQPQHF,TGTGCCAGCAGCCCCCCCGACGGGGTCAATCAGCCCCAGCATTTT
TRBV7-2,TRBJ2-3,NA,TRBD1,CASSPGTGPSTDTQYF,TGTGCCAGCAGCCCAGGGACAGGACCCTCCACAGATACGCAGTATTTT
TRBV28,TRBJ1-2,NA,NA,CASSYRILSGYTF,TGTGCCAGCAGTTATCGTATCTTGAGTGGCTACACCTTC
TRBV6-5,TRBJ1-1,NA,NA,CASSSRRGNTEAFF,TGTGCCAGCAGCTCCCGTAGGGGGAACACTGAAGCTTTCTTT
TRBV7-8,TRBJ2-7,once,TRBD2,CASSLAKTSGGSYEQYF,TGTGCCAGCAGCTTAGCTAAGACTAGCGGGGGATCCTACGAGCAGTACTTC
TRBV28,TRBJ1-5,NA,TRBD1,CASSLKTGGNLNQPQHF,TGTGCCAGCAGTTTGAAAACAGGGGGAAACTTAAATCAGCCCCAGCATTTT
TRBV4-2,TRBJ2-3,NA,TRBD2,CASSQVGGGSTDTQYF,TGTGCCAGCAGCCAAGTAGGCGGGGGGAGCACAGATACGCAGTATTTT
TRBV27,TRBJ2-6,NA,NA,CATALLGSGANVLTF,TGTGCCACGGCGCTTTTAGGCTCTGGGGCCAACGTCCTGACTTTC
TRBV19,TRBJ2-1,NA,TRBD2,CASSGTSGGIGLGNEQFF,TGTGCCAGTAGTGGGACTAGCGGGGGGATTGGGTTGGGAAATGAGCAGTTCTTC
TRBV28,TRBJ1-3,NA,NA,CASSPTGTGNTIYF,TGTGCCAGCAGTCCGACAGGTACTGGAAACACCATATATTTT
TRBV10-3,TRBJ1-2,NA,NA,CAISESGQDYGYTF,TGTGCCATCAGTGAATCAGGGCAGGACTATGGCTACACCTTC